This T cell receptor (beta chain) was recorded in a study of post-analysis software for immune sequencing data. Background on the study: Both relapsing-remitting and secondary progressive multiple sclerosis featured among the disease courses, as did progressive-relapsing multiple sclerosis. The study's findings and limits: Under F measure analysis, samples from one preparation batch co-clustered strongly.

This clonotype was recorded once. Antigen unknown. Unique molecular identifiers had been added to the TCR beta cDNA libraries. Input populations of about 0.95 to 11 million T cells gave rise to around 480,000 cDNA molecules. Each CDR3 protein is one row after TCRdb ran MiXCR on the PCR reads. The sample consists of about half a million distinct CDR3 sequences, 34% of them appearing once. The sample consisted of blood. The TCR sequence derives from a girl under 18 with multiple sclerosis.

This CDR3 reads CASTWDVRNTGELFF. The CDR3 nucleotides read TGTGCCAGCACCTGGGACGTTAGGAACACCGGGGAGCTGTTTTTT. The V gene is TRBV6-2 or TRBV6-3, the J gene TRBJ2-2; tentatively, D is TRBD1 or TRBD2 (5 bases each). Germline CDR1 reads MNHEY; CDR2 reads SVGEGT. The CDR3 totals 15 residues. V was clipped by 7 bases and J by 1 base, with 13 bases between them.